These 9 T cell receptor beta chains were sequenced from one sample in a study of cytomegalovirus exposure and HLA in healthy donors. Amplification used 60 Vbeta primers and 13 Jbeta primers. The repertoire was sequenced with immunoSEQ multiplex PCR; TCRdb's copy has only in-frame clones and lacks some. The repertoire has some 150,000 clones, 70% to 85% of them found once; the top ten carry around 4%. The sample comprised PBMCs. All receptors derive from a man aged 35-49 years in good health and CMV-seronegative.

This clone has a single count. This sample also contains other DNA sequences that code for the same CDR3. The chain is built from TRBV2 and TRBJ1-1; perhaps TRBD1 as D (6 bases). The germline gives CDR1 SNHLY, CDR2 FYNNEI. The CDR3 length is 13 residues. Trimming took 4 bases from V and 2 from J, leaving 8 bases between them. The CDR3 loop reads CASSGTANTEAFF. DNA of the CDR3: TGTGCCAGCAGTGGGACAGCAAACACTGAAGCTTTCTTT.

This rearrangement joins TRBV9 to TRBJ1-1, with D perhaps TRBD1 (5 bases). Germline loops: CDR1 SGDLS, CDR2 YYNGEE. Deletions cut 3 bases from V and 5 bases from J, with 17 bases between. CDR3 length equals 15 residues. This CDR3 is CASSGGGGIGTEAFF. CDR3 DNA: TGTGCCAGCAGCGGTGGGGGGGGGATAGGGACTGAAGCTTTCTTT. The full variable domain, its missing parts supplied by reference TRBV9 and TRBJ1-1, is DSGVTQTPKHLITATGQRVTLRCSPRSGDLSVYWYQQSLDQGLQFLIQYYNGEERAKGNILERFSAQQFPDLHSELNLSSLELGDSALYFCASSGGGGIGTEAFFGQGTRLTVV.

The chain links TRBV2 to TRBJ2-4; 7 bases match TRBD1. This CDR3 is built from 15 residues. Germline CDR1 and CDR2: SNHLY and FYNNEI. V lost 10 bases and J lost 8; bases outside the gene matches: 17. CDR3 protein: CAILTRGRGWDIQYF. CDR3 bases: TGTGCCATCCTAACGAGGGGGCGCGGGTGGGACATTCAGTACTTC.

The V gene is TRBV9, the J gene TRBJ1-2, with TRBD1 matching over 10 bases. Per germline, CDR1 SGDLS and CDR2 YYNGEE. After removal of 3 bases from V and 8 bases from J, the junction contained 13 bases not matched to a gene. This CDR3 is built from 16 residues. CDR3 in DNA: TGTGCCAGCAGCGCCTTATCGGGACAGGGGCAGGGAGGCTACACCTTC. Its protein product is CASSALSGQGQGGYTF.

This chain joins TRBV30 and TRBJ1-2; TRBD1 aligns across 7 bases. Germline loops: CDR1 GTSNPN, CDR2 SVGIG (reference sequence). The CDR3 length is 11 residues. Germline trimming cut 5 bases from V and 6 bases from J; bases unmatched to any gene: 3. CDR3 DNA: TGTGCCTGGGACAGGGTACATGGCTACACCTTC. It encodes CAWDRVHGYTF.

The J gene is TRBJ2-1, the V gene TRBV29-1; 12 bases fit TRBD2. V lost 7 bases to trimming and J lost 8 bases; unmatched junction nucleotides: 15. The CDR3 is 16 residues long. Germline V gives CDR1 SQVTM, CDR2 ANQGSEA. The CDR3 region has the DNA TGCAGCGCTAGAGGAAAGGCTAGCGGGGGGGGGTATGAGCAGTTCTTC. This codes for CSARGKASGGGYEQFF.

The V call is TRBV6-6, the J call TRBJ2-7; TRBD1 matches 9 bases. The V gene end was trimmed by 5 bases and the J gene end by 0 bases; junction bases not matched to a gene: 2. Germline V gene lookup returns CDR1 MNHNY and CDR2 SVGAGI (reference sequence). The CDR3 is 14 residues long. As DNA, the CDR3 is TGTGCCAGCAGTGGGACAGGGAGCTCCTACGAGCAGTACTTC. It encodes CASSGTGSSYEQYF.

V usage is TRBV10-1 and J usage is TRBJ1-3; TRBD1 matches at 10 bases. CDR1 is WNHNN and CDR2 is SYGVQD in the germline V gene (reference sequence). V shed 6 bases and J 4 bases; nucleotides not matched to a gene: 3. The length of the CDR3 is 14 residues. The CDR3 sequence: CASSDRGPGNTIYF. The CDR3 bases are TGCGCCAGCAGCGACAGGGGGCCAGGAAACACCATATATTTT.

The chain recombines TRBV19 with TRBJ2-2, with 9 bases that match TRBD1. Trimming took 6 bases from V and 2 from J; bases not matched to a gene: 7. Germline lookup yields CDR1 LNHDA and CDR2 SQIVND (reference sequence). This CDR3 contains 16 residues. In DNA, the CDR3 is TGTGCCAGTAGAAGGCGGGACAGGGTAAACACCGGGGAGCTGTTTTTT. As protein: CASRRRDRVNTGELFF.